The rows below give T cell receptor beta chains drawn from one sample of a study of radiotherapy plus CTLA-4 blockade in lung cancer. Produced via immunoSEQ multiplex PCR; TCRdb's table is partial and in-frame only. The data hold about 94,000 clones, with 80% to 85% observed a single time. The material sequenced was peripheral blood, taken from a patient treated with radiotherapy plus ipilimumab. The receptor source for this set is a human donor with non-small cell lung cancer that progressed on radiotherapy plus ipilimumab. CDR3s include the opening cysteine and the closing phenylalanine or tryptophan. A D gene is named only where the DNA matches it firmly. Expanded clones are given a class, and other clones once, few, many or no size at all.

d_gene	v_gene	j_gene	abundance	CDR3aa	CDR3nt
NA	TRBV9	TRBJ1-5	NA	CASSVGAAPNQPQHF	TGTGCCAGCAGCGTAGGGGCGGCTCCGAATCAGCCCCAGCATTTT
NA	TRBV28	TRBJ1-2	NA	CASSPDRRYGYTF	TGTGCCAGCAGTCCAGACAGAAGGTATGGCTACACCTTC
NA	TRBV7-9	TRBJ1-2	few	CASRLQGSYTF	TGTGCCAGCAGGTTACAGGGAAGCTACACCTTC
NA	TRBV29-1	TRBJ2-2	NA	CSVDGGFTGELFF	TGCAGCGTTGACGGCGGTTTCACCGGGGAGCTGTTTTTT
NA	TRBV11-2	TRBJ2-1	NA	CASSLVKSEQFF	TGTGCCAGCAGCTTAGTGAAAAGTGAGCAGTTCTTC
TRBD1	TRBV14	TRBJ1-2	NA	CASSRAGTDYGYTF	TGTGCCAGCAGCCGTGCCGGGACAGACTATGGCTACACCTTC
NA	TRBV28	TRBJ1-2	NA	CASSGAEQYGYTF	TGTGCCAGCAGCGGGGCTGAGCAATATGGCTACACCTTC
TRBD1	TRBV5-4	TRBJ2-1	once	CASSPWPRDRAYNEQFF	TGTGCCAGCAGCCCCTGGCCTCGGGACAGGGCCTACAATGAGCAGTTCTTC
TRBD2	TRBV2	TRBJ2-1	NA	CASSAGLAGYNEQFF	TGTGCCAGCAGTGCCGGACTAGCGGGTTACAATGAGCAGTTCTTC
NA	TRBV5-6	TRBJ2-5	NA	CASRTRVVETQYF	TGTGCCAGCAGAACCAGGGTTGTGGAGACCCAGTACTTC
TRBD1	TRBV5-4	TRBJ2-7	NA	CASSQPGGSYEQYF	TGTGCCAGCAGCCAACCAGGGGGTTCGTACGAGCAGTACTTC
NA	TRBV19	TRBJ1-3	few	CASMGRRGSSGNTIYF	TGTGCCAGTATGGGGAGGCGGGGCTCCTCTGGAAACACCATATATTTT
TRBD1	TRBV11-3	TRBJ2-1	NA	CASSWTQGSEQFF	TGTGCCAGCAGCTGGACACAGGGGAGTGAGCAGTTCTTC
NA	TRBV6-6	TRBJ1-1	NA	CASNRDLLTEAFF	TGTGCCAGCAACAGGGATTTGTTAACTGAAGCTTTCTTT
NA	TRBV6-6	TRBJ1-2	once	CASSLWGEEGYTF	TGTGCCAGCAGCCTATGGGGGGAGGAAGGCTACACCTTC
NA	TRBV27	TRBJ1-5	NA	CASSHGGGHQPQHF	TGTGCCAGCAGTCACGGCGGGGGGCATCAGCCCCAGCATTTT
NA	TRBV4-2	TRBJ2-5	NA	CASSPLGAETQYF	TGTGCCAGCAGCCCGTTGGGGGCCGAGACCCAGTACTTC
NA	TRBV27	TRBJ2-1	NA	CASSLTRSYNEQFF	TGTGCCAGCAGTTTAACCAGGTCCTACAATGAGCAGTTCTTC
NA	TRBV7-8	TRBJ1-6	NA	CASSLEVGGAAPLHF	TGTGCCAGCAGCCTAGAGGTGGGGGGCGCGGCACCCCTCCACTTT
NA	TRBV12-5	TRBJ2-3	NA	CASGSVYTDTQYF	TGTGCTAGTGGTTCGGTCTACACAGATACGCAGTATTTT
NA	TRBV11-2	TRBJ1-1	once	CASSLEGRGQTEAFF	TGTGCCAGCAGCTTAGAAGGTCGGGGGCAAACTGAAGCTTTCTTT
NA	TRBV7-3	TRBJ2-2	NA	CASGPVSGELFF	TGTGCCAGCGGCCCCGTTAGTGGGGAGCTGTTTTTT
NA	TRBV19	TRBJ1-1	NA	CASSIDFMNTEAFF	TGTGCCAGTAGTATAGATTTCATGAACACTGAAGCTTTCTTT
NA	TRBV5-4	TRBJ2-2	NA	CASSLARSTGELFF	TGTGCCAGCAGCTTGGCCAGGAGCACCGGGGAGCTGTTTTTT